These 13 T cell receptor beta chains originate from one sample sequenced in a study of cytomegalovirus exposure and HLA in healthy donors. The PCR contained 60 Vbeta and 13 Jbeta primers. Profiling relied on immunoSEQ multiplex PCR, and the TCRdb table lists in-frame clones only, not all of them. The table has approximately 170,000 clones, 65% to 85% seen once. Sequenced: PBMCs. The receptor set was obtained from a woman between 50 and 59 years old in good health and CMV-seropositive.

The rearrangement links TRBV28 to TRBJ2-7; TRBD2 aligns across 8 bases. The germline CDR1 and CDR2 sequences are MDHEN and SYDVKM. The trim removed 5 bases at V and 10 bases at J, leaving 16 bases unmatched. The CDR3 sequence is 15 residues long. Written as DNA, the CDR3 is TGTGCCAGCAGTATCCACCCGGGAGGGGCTTATGAACAGTACTTC. Translating gives CASSIHPGGAYEQYF.

This clone has a handful of counts. The chain combines TRBV4-3 with TRBJ2-3; tentatively, D is TRBD1 (6 bases). Trimming removed 4 bases from V and 4 bases from J, with 9 bases in between. Per germline, CDR1 LGHNA and CDR2 YSLEER. The CDR3 runs to 13 residues. CDR3 amino acids: CASSPEGADTQYF. The CDR3 region has the DNA TGCGCCAGCAGCCCCGAGGGGGCAGATACGCAGTATTTT.

The V and J genes are TRBV18 and TRBJ1-3, with a tentative D call TRBD1 (6 bases). In germline, CDR1 is KGHSH, CDR2 LQKENI. The CDR3 has 14 amino acids. Between the trimmed V and J ends, which lost 3 bases and 4 bases, there was a span of 10 bases. The CDR3 here is CASSPTGRGNTIYF. The CDR3 DNA reads TGTGCCAGCTCACCGACAGGTAGAGGAAACACCATATATTTT.

This chain joins TRBV7-6 and TRBJ1-5; 9 bases are shared with TRBD1. Germline V gene sequence: CDR1 SGHVS, CDR2 FNYEAQ. The CDR3 runs to 15 residues. With 5 bases clipped from V and 7 bases from J, the junction kept 9 bases outside the gene matches. CDR3 DNA: TGTGCCAGCAGCCCGCCTGGACAGGGGCCCCAGCCCCAGCATTTT. Translation gives CASSPPGQGPQPQHF.

This chain joins TRBV19 and TRBJ1-2; D gene uncertain. Germline V lookup: CDR1 LNHDA, CDR2 SQIVND (reference sequence). This CDR3 has 13 amino acids. The V gene lost 10 bases and the J gene lost 3 bases, with 15 bases spanning the gap. The CDR3 coding sequence is TGTGCCACCTGGAGAGGGTCCGACTATGGCTACACCTTC. Encoded protein: CATWRGSDYGYTF.

The chain joins TRBV4-2 to TRBJ2-3; TRBD2 agrees at 11 bases. Germline V CDR1 and CDR2: LGHNA, YNFKEQ. Trimming removed 4 bases from V and 3 bases from J; junction bases left unmatched: 24. There are 22 residues in the CDR3. As DNA, the CDR3 is TGTGCCAGCAGCCCGCCCCCCGGTAGGCTAGCGGGGGGAACCACCGGGACAGATACGCAGTATTTT. This translates into CASSPPPGRLAGGTTGTDTQYF.

The V gene is TRBV5-1, the J gene TRBJ2-5; possible D gene TRBD2, 6 bases. Trimming left V 0 bases short and J 5 bases short, with 11 bases between. Germline CDR1 and CDR2: SGHRS and YFSETQ. The CDR3 has 14 amino acids. The CDR3 coding sequence is TGCGCCAGCAGCTTGGTTACTAGCAGGGAGACCCAGTACTTC. Translated, it gives CASSLVTSRETQYF.

This chain connects TRBV19 to TRBJ1-2; TRBD1 aligns across 7 bases. From germline, CDR1 is LNHDA and CDR2 SQIVND (reference sequence). The CDR3 runs to 15 residues. V gave up 0 bases and J gave up 4 bases; unmatched junction bases: 5. The CDR3 nucleotides are TGTGCCAGTAGTATAGAAGGGGGCCAGGGCTATGGCTACACCTTC. Protein sequence: CASSIEGGQGYGYTF. The variable domain in full, completed from reference TRBV19 and TRBJ1-2, reads DGGITQSPKYLFRKEGQNVTLSCEQNLNHDAMYWYRQDPGQGLRLIYYSQIVNDFQKGDIAEGYSVSREKKESFPLTVTSAQKNPTAFYLCASSIEGGQGYGYTFGSGTRLTVV.

This clone was seen a single time. The chain recombines TRBV5-1 with TRBJ2-7; 9 nucleotides agree with TRBD2. CDR1 and CDR2 from the germline V gene are SGHRS and YFSETQ. V lost 5 bases and J lost 5; bases outside the gene matches: 11. The CDR3 is made up of 15 amino acids. CDR3 amino acids: CASRSGRGGRDEQYF. DNA for the CDR3: TGCGCCAGCAGATCGGGGCGGGGGGGCCGGGACGAGCAGTACTTC. Using reference TRBV5-1 and TRBJ2-7 for the parts outside the CDR3, the full variable domain is KAGVTQTPRYLIKTRGQQVTLSCSPISGHRSVSWYQQTPGQGLQFLFEYFSETQRNKGNFPGRFSGRQFSNSRSEMNVSTLELGDSALYLCASRSGRGGRDEQYFGPGTRLTVT.

The chain employs TRBV6-6 and TRBJ1-3; TRBD1 matches 8 bases. From germline, CDR1 is MNHNY and CDR2 SVGAGI (reference sequence). This CDR3 contains 15 residues. The V segment lost 3 bases and the J segment 2 bases; nucleotides outside the gene matches: 3. In nucleotides, the CDR3 is TGTGCCAGCAGTTATTCGGACAGGGCTGGAAACACCATATATTTT. The encoded protein is CASSYSDRAGNTIYF.

V and J are TRBV14 and TRBJ1-6; no definite D call. V lost 2 bases and J lost 9, with 8 bases in between. In germline, CDR1 is SGHDN, CDR2 FVKESK. This CDR3 is built from 13 residues. CDR3 sequence reads: CASSQSPVSPLHF. In DNA, the CDR3 is TGTGCCAGCAGCCAATCCCCCGTTTCACCCCTCCACTTT.

CDR3 DNA sequence: TGTGCCAGCAGCTTGGTTCCGGGACAGGGCCCCTGGTATTTT. This translates into CASSLVPGQGPWYF. V is TRBV5-4 and J is TRBJ2-3; 9 bases are shared with TRBD1. Germline CDR1 is SGHNT and CDR2 is YYREEE (reference sequence). Trimming cost V 0 bases and J 14 bases; bases outside gene matches: 10. This CDR3 has 14 amino acids.

Written as DNA, the CDR3 is TGTGCCAGCAGCGCCGGGGGGGGCATTACCTACGAGCAGTACTTC. Its translation: CASSAGGGITYEQYF. J is TRBJ2-7 and V is TRBV9; 8 bases are a match to TRBD2. With 3 bases clipped from V and 2 bases from J, the junction kept 7 bases outside the gene matches. The CDR3 consists of 15 residues. The V gene's germline CDR1 is SGDLS and CDR2 YYNGEE.